Listed below are T cell receptor beta chains from one sample, sequenced in a study of cytomegalovirus exposure and HLA in healthy donors. Assay: immunoSEQ multiplex PCR; the TCRdb copy retains only in-frame clones and omits some. The sample yields tens of thousands of clones, around 86% seen once. Sequenced material: PBMCs. These receptors came from a woman aged 40 to 50 in good health and CMV-seropositive. CDR3s include the opening cysteine and the closing phenylalanine or tryptophan. A D gene is named only where the DNA matches it firmly. Expanded clones are given a class, and other clones once, few, many or no size at all.

V gene	J gene	D gene	CDR3 length	clone size	CDR3 DNA	CDR3 protein
TRBV2	TRBJ2-5	NA	13	NA	TGTGCCAGCAGTGAGGTTCAGTTGGAGACCCAGTACTTC	CASSEVQLETQYF
TRBV4-3	TRBJ2-4	NA	12	NA	TGCGCCAGCAGCCAAGTTTCAGGCATTCAGTACTTC	CASSQVSGIQYF
TRBV9	TRBJ1-5	NA	15	NA	TGTGCCAGCAGCGTCGCAGGGGAACACAATCAGCCCCAGCATTTT	CASSVAGEHNQPQHF
TRBV7-9	TRBJ1-5	TRBD1	15	NA	TGTGCCAGCAGCTTAGGAGACAGGGTCGGTCAGCCCCAGCATTTT	CASSLGDRVGQPQHF
TRBV29-1	TRBJ2-6	NA	13	NA	TGCAGCGTCAAGGGGGCTGGGGCCAACGTCCTGACTTTC	CSVKGAGANVLTF
TRBV5-4	TRBJ1-6	TRBD1	16	few	TGTGCCAGCAGCTTGACCGGGACAGGGGTTGTTTCACCCCTCCACTTT	CASSLTGTGVVSPLHF
TRBV4-2	TRBJ1-5	NA	14	NA	TGTGCCAGCAGCCAAGACAGAGGTAATCAGCCCCAGCATTTT	CASSQDRGNQPQHF
TRBV11-1	TRBJ1-6	NA	15	NA	TGTGCCAGCAGCTTAGGAGTTGACTCAAATTCACCCCTCCACTTT	CASSLGVDSNSPLHF
TRBV9	TRBJ1-2	NA	14	NA	TGTGCCAGCAGCGTAGGGGGAGCTAACTATGGCTACACCTTC	CASSVGGANYGYTF
TRBV30	TRBJ1-2	NA	11	NA	TGTGCCCACGACAGGAACTATGGCTACACCTTC	CAHDRNYGYTF
TRBV27	TRBJ2-7	TRBD1	13	NA	TGTGCCAGCAGCCCCGGACAGGGGTACGAGCAGTACTTC	CASSPGQGYEQYF
TRBV19	TRBJ2-1	TRBD2	15	NA	TGTGCCAGTACCCGACTAGCGGGGGACTACAATGAGCAGTTCTTC	CASTRLAGDYNEQFF
TRBV6-5	TRBJ1-6	TRBD1	15	NA	TGTGCCAGCAGTTACGACCGGGGACAGGGATCACCCCTCCACTTT	CASSYDRGQGSPLHF
TRBV5-1	TRBJ2-7	NA	13	NA	TGCGCCAGCAGCATGTTTATCAGGGGCGAGCAGTACTTC	CASSMFIRGEQYF
TRBV7-2	TRBJ2-1	TRBD1	16	NA	TGTGCCAGCAGCTTTTCTGGACAGGGGTCCTACAATGAGCAGTTCTTC	CASSFSGQGSYNEQFF
TRBV6-6	TRBJ1-4	NA	14	NA	TGTGCCGGATCAAAAGGGGCAACTAATGAAAAACTGTTTTTT	CAGSKGATNEKLFF
TRBV25-1	TRBJ2-1	NA	16	NA	TGTGCCAGCAGTGGCCGCAGGTGGGGCACTGGTTTTCAGCAGTTCTTC	CASSGRRWGTGFQQFF
TRBV18	TRBJ1-1	NA	13	few	TGTGCCAGCTCACACACCGAGGCCACTGAAGCTTTCTTT	CASSHTEATEAFF
TRBV30	TRBJ1-1	NA	11	NA	TGTGCCTGGAATGGCTACACTGAAGCTTTCTTT	CAWNGYTEAFF
TRBV10-1	TRBJ2-2	NA	16	once	TGCGCCAGCAACGGGTGGGACACCCATGTTCACCGGGGAGCTGTTTTT	CASNGWDTHVHRGAVF
TRBV15	TRBJ2-1	NA	17	NA	TGTGCCACCAGCAGAGTAGAGTCGAAGCCGTCGGTCAATGAGCAGTTCTTC	CATSRVESKPSVNEQFF
TRBV28	TRBJ1-2	NA	15	NA	TGTGCCAGCAGACACAATCCGGAACAGGGTTATGGCTACACCTTC	CASRHNPEQGYGYTF
TRBV7-2	TRBJ2-1	TRBD2	14	NA	TGTGCCAGCAGCTTGGCTAGCGGGGACTATGAGCAGTTCTTC	CASSLASGDYEQFF
TRBV14	TRBJ2-3	TRBD2	17	NA	TGTGCCAGCAGCCGGGGACTAGCGGGGGCCATTAGAGATACGCAGTATTTT	CASSRGLAGAIRDTQYF
TRBV5-1	TRBJ2-2	TRBD1	16	NA	TGCGCCAGCAGCTTGACCAGTGGACAGGGTGTGAGGGAGCTGTTTTTT	CASSLTSGQGVRELFF